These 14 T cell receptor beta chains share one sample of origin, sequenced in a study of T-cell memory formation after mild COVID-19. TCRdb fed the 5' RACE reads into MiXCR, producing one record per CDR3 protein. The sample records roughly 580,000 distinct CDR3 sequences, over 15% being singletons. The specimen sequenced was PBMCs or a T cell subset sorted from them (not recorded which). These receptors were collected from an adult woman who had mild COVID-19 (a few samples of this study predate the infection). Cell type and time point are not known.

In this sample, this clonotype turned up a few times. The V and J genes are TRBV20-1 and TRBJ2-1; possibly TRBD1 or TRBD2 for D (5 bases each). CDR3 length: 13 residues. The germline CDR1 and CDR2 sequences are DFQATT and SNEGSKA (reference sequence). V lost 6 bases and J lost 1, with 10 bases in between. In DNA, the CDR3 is TGCAGTGCCCCCGAGGGGTCCTACAATGAGCAGTTCTTC. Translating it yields CSAPEGSYNEQFF.

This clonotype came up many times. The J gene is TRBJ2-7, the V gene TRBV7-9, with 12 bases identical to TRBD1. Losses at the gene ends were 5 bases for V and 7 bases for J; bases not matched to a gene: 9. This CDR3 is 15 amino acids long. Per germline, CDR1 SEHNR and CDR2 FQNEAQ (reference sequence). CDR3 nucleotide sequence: TGTGCCAGCAGCCCCGGGACAGGGGGCGTTGAGGAGCAGTACTTC. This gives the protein CASSPGTGGVEEQYF.

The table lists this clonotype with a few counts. This CDR3 is CSARPLAGGAYEQYF. The DNA for the CDR3 is TGCAGTGCTAGACCCCTCGCGGGAGGTGCCTACGAGCAGTACTTC. This chain uses TRBV20-1 with TRBJ2-7; 8 nucleotides agree with TRBD2. After removal of 2 bases from V and 2 bases from J, the junction contained 8 bases not matched to a gene. This CDR3 is built from 15 residues. The germline CDR1 and CDR2 sequences are DFQATT and SNEGSKA (reference sequence).

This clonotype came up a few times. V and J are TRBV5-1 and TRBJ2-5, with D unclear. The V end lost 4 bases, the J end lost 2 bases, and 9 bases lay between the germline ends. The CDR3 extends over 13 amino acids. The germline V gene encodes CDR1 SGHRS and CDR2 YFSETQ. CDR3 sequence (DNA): TGCGCCAGCAGCCTGCTCGGGCAAGAGACCCAGTACTTC. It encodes CASSLLGQETQYF. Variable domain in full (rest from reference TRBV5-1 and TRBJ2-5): KAGVTQTPRYLIKTRGQQVTLSCSPISGHRSVSWYQQTPGQGLQFLFEYFSETQRNKGNFPGRFSGRQFSNSRSEMNVSTLELGDSALYLCASSLLGQETQYFGPGTRLLVL.

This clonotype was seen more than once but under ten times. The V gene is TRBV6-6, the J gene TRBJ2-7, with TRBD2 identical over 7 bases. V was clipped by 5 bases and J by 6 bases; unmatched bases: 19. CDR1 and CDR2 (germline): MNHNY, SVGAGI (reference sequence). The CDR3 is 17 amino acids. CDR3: CASSAQLVGGSPVEQYF. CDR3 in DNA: TGTGCCAGCAGTGCCCAACTAGTAGGCGGGAGTCCCGTCGAGCAGTACTTC.

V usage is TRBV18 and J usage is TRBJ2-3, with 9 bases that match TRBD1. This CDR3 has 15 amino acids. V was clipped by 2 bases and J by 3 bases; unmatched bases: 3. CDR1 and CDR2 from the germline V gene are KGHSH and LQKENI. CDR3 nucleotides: TGTGCCAGCTCACCAGGGGGACAGGGAACAGATACGCAGTATTTT. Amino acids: CASSPGGQGTDTQYF.

CDR3 nucleotides: TGTGCCACCAGCTTTCGGACCGATGGGCTCACTGAAGCTTTCTTT. Translation gives CATSFRTDGLTEAFF. This sequence joins TRBV15 and TRBJ1-1; D is unclear. CDR1 and CDR2 (germline): LNHNV, YYDKDF (reference sequence). The length of the CDR3 is 15 residues. Trimming pared 5 bases from V and 4 bases from J, leaving 17 bases between.

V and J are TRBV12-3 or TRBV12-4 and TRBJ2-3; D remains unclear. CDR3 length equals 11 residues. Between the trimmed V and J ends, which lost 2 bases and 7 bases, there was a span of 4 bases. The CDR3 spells CASSLIYTQYF. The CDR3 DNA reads TGTGCCAGCAGTTTAATCTATACGCAGTATTTT.

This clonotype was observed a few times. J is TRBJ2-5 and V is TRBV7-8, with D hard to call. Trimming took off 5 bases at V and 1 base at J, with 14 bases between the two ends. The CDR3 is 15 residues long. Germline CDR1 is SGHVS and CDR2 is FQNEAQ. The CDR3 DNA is TGTGCCAGCAGCCTCGCCCACGCCCGCCAAGAGACCCAGTACTTC. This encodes CASSLAHARQETQYF.

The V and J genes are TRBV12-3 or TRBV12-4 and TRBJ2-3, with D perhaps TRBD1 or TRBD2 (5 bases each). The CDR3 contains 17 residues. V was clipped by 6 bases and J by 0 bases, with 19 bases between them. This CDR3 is CASRSSPFRDSTDTQYF. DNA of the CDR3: TGTGCCAGCAGGAGTTCTCCTTTCCGGGACAGCACAGATACGCAGTATTTT.

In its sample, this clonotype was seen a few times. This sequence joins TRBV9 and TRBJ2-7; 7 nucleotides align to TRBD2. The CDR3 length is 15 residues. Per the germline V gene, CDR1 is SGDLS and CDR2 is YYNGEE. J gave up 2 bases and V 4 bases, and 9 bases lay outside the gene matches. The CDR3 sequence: CASSLGEGWPYEQYF. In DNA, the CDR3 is TGTGCCAGCAGCCTAGGGGAGGGGTGGCCCTACGAGCAGTACTTC.

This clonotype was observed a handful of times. As DNA, the CDR3 is TGTGCCAGCAGTCCCCAGCGGGATTCCAATGAGCAGTTCTTC. This gives the protein CASSPQRDSNEQFF. The V gene is TRBV2, the J gene TRBJ2-1, with TRBD2 identical over 7 bases. CDR1 and CDR2 from the germline V gene are SNHLY and FYNNEI. Trimming removed 5 bases from V and 6 bases from J; junction bases left unmatched: 7. The length of the CDR3 is 14 residues.

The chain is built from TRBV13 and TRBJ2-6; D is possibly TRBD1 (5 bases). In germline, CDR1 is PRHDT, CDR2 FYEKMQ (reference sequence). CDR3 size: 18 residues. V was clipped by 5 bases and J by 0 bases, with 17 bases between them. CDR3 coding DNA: TGTGCCAGCAGCCCCCTAGGACACGTGCGCTCTGGGGCCAACGTCCTGACTTTC. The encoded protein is CASSPLGHVRSGANVLTF.

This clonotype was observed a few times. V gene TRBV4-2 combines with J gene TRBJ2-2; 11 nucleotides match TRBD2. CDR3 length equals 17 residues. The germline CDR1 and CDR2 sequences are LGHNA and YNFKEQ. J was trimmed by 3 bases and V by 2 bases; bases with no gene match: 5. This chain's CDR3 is CASSQSLAGVDTGELFF. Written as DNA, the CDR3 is TGTGCCAGCAGCCAATCACTAGCGGGAGTTGACACCGGGGAGCTGTTTTTT.